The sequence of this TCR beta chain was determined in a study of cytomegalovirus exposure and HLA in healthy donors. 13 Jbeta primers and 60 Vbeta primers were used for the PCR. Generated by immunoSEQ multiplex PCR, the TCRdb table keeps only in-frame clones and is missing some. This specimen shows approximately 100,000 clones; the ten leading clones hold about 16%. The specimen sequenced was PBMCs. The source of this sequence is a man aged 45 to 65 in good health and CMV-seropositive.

CDR3 region: CAWSVQGNTEAFF. The CDR3 DNA reads TGTGCCTGGAGTGTTCAGGGGAACACTGAAGCTTTCTTT. The chain joins TRBV30 to TRBJ1-1; possible D gene TRBD1, 5 bases. This CDR3 has 13 amino acids. Trimming cost V 0 bases and J 1 base, with 6 bases left between them. Germline V gives CDR1 GTSNPN, CDR2 SVGIG (reference sequence).